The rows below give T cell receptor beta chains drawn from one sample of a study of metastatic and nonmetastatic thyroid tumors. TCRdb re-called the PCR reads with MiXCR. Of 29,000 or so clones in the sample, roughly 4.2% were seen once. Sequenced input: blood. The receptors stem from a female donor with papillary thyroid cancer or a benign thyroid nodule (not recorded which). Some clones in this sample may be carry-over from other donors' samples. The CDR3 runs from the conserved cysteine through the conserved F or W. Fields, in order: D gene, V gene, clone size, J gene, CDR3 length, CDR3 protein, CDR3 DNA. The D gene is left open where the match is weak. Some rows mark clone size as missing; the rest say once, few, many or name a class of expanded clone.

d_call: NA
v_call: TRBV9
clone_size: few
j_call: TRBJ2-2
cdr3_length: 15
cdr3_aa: CASSVALPNTGELFF
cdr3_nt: TGTGCCAGCAGCGTAGCTCTTCCGAACACCGGGGAGCTATTTTTT

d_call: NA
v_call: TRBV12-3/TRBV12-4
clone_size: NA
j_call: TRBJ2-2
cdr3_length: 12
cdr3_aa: CASRRDGGELFF
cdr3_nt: TGTGCCAGCAGACGAGACGGCGGGGAGCTGTTTTTT

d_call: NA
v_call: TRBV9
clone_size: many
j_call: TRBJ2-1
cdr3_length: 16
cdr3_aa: CASSPEQGFRYNEQFF
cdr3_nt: TGTGCCAGCAGCCCAGAACAGGGATTCAGATACAATGAGCAGTTCTTC

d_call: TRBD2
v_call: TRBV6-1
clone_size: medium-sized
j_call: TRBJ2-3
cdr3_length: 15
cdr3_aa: CASSPSGSLTDTQYF
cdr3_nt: TGTGCCAGCAGTCCCAGCGGGAGCCTCACAGATACGCAGTATTTT

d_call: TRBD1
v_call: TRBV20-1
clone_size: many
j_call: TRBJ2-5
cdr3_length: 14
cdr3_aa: CSARDPDRGQTQYF
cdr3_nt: TGCAGTGCTAGAGATCCGGACAGGGGTCAGACCCAGTACTTC

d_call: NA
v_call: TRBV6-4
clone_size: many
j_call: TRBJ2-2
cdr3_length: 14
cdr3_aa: CASRSAANTGELFF
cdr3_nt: TGTGCCAGCCGGTCCGCCGCGAACACCGGGGAGCTGTTTTTT

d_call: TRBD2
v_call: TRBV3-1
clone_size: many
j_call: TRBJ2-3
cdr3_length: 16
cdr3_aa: CASSPIWTSDTDTQYF
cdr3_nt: TGTGCCAGCAGTCCGATTTGGACTAGCGACACAGATACGCAGTATTTT

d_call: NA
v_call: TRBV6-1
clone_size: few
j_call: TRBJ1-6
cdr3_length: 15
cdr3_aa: CASKGGESYNSPLHF
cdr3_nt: TGTGCCAGCAAGGGGGGGGAGAGCTATAATTCACCCCTCCACTTT

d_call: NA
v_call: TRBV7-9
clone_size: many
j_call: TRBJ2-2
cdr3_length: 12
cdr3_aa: CASSLYNGELFF
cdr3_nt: TGTGCCAGCAGCTTATACAACGGGGAGCTGTTTTTT

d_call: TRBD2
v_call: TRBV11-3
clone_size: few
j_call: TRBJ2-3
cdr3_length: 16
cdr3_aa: CASSATSGSLGDTQYF
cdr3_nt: TGTGCCAGCAGCGCGACTAGCGGGAGTCTTGGGGATACGCAGTATTTT

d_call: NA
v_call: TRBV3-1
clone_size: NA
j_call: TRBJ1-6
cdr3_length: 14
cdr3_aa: CASSRGQYNSPLHF
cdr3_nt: TGTGCCAGCAGCCGAGGACAATATAATTCACCCCTCCACTTT

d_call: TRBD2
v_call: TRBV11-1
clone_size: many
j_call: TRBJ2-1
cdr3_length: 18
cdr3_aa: CASSLRGSSGRSYNEQFF
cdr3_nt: TGTGCCAGCAGCTTAAGAGGGTCCAGCGGGAGATCCTACAATGAGCAGTTCTTC

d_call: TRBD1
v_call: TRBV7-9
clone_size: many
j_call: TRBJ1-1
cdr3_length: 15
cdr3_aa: CASSVQGARGTEAFF
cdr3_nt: TGTGCCAGCAGCGTACAGGGGGCGAGAGGCACTGAAGCTTTCTTT

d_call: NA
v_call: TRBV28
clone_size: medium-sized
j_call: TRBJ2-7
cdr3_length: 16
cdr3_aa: CASSLPYLGESYEQYF
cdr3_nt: TGTGCCAGCAGTTTACCCTATCTAGGGGAATCATACGAGCAGTACTTC

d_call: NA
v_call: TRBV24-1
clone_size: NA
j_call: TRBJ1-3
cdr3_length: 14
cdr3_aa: CATSDKSSGNTIYF
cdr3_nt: TGTGCCACCAGTGACAAGAGCTCTGGAAACACCATATATTTT

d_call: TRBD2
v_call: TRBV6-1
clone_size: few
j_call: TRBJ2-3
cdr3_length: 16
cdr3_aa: CASSRQVLAGINTQYF
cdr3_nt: TGTGCCAGCAGTCGACAAGTACTAGCGGGGATAAATACGCAGTATTTT

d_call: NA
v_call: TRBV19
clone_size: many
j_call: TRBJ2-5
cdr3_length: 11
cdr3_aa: CASSKRETQYF
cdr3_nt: TGTGCCAGTAGTAAAAGGGAGACCCAGTACTTC

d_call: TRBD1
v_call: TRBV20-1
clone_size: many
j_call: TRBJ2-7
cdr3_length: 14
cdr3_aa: CSAREGQGAYEQYF
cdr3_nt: TGCAGTGCTAGAGAGGGACAGGGGGCCTACGAGCAGTACTTC

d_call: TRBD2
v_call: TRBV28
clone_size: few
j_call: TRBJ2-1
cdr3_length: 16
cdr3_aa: CASPPRGGRGNNEQFF
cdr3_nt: TGTGCCAGCCCCCCCAGGGGCGGGAGGGGGAACAATGAGCAGTTCTTC

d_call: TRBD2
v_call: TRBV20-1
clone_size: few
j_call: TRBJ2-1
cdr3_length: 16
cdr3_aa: CSAVPWLAGVYDEQFF
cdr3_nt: TGCAGTGCTGTGCCTTGGCTAGCGGGAGTCTATGATGAGCAGTTCTTC

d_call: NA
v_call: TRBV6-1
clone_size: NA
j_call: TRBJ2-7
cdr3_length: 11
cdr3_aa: CASSFRLAQYF
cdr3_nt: TGTGCCAGCAGTTTCCGGTTGGCGCAGTACTTC

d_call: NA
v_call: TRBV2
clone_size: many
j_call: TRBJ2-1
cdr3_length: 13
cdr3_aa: CASSLRTDGEQFF
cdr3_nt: TGTGCCAGCAGTCTCCGGACCGACGGTGAGCAGTTCTTC

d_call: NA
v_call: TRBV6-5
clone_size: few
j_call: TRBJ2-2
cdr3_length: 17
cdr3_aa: CASSYGLDYMNTGELFF
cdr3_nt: TGTGCCAGCAGTTACGGCCTCGACTATATGAACACCGGGGAGCTGTTTTTT

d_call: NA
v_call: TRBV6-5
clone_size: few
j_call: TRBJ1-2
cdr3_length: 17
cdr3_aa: CASSYGSRGGADYGYTF
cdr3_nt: TGTGCCAGCAGTTACGGGTCACGGGGGGGCGCGGACTATGGCTACACCTTC

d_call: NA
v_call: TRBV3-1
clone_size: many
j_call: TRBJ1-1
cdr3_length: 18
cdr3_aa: CASSQDPTQGVLNTEAFF
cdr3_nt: TGTGCCAGCAGCCAAGATCCTACGCAGGGAGTTTTGAACACTGAAGCTTTCTTT

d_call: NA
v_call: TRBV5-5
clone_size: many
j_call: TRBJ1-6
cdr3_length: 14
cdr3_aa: CASRGDTSYSPLHF
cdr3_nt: TGTGCCAGCAGGGGGGATACTTCTTATTCACCCCTCCACTTT

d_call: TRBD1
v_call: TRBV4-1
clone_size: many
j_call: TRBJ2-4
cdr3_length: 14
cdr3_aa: CASSQLTGVNIQYF
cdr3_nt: TGCGCCAGCAGCCAGCTGACAGGGGTAAACATTCAGTACTTC

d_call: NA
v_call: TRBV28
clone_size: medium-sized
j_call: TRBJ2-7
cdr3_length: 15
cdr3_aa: CASSPRQAPLYEQYF
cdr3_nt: TGTGCCAGCAGCCCACGACAGGCCCCTCTCTACGAGCAGTACTTC

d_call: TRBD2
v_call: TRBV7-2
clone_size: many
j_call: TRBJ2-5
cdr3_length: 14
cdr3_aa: CASSLEGTSETQYF
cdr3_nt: TGTGCCAGCAGCTTAGAGGGGACTAGCGAGACCCAGTACTTC

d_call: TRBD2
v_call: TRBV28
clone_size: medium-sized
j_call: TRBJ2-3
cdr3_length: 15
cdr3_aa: CASSSLLGSGSSQYF
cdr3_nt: TGTGCCAGCAGTTCACTACTTGGGAGCGGGAGCAGTCAGTATTTT

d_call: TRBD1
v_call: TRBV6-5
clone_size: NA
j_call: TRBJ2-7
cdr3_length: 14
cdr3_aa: CASSLQGTDYEQYF
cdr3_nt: TGTGCCAGCAGTCTACAGGGGACGGACTACGAGCAGTACTTC

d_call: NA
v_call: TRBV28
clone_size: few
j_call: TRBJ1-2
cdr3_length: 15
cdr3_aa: CASRSPVSAGYGYTF
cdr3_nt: TGTGCCAGCAGGAGCCCAGTTTCCGCAGGCTATGGCTACACCTTC